The 29 T cell receptor beta chains given below trace back to one sample, sequenced in a study of read filtering for tumor transcriptome and immune sequencing. The library was built from about 400 ng RNA with molecular barcoded adaptors for alpha/delta and beta/gamma chains. Using its own MiXCR run on the reads, TCRdb lists one record per CDR3 protein. Seen here are nearly 60,000 distinct CDR3 sequences, about 12% observed once, and the top ten hold 16%. The sample was a population of CD138-negative cells sorted from bone marrow. The source is a donor aged 40 or over with multiple myeloma.

This clonotype was counted only a few times. This chain uses TRBV11-2 with TRBJ1-3; D call uncertain. V was shortened by 4 bases and J by 4 bases, with 11 bases between the two germline ends. CDR1 and CDR2 (germline): SGHAT, FQNNGV. This CDR3 region has 14 residues. This CDR3 reads CASSSEVAGNTIYF. DNA for the CDR3: TGTGCCAGCAGCTCTGAAGTGGCCGGAAACACCATATATTTT.

This clonotype was seen at least ten times. The chain employs TRBV5-1 and TRBJ1-1; 8 bases fit TRBD1. The CDR3 is 13 residues long. The junction had 4 bases not matched to a gene; V was cut back by 6 bases and J by 3 bases. Per the germline V gene, CDR1 is SGHRS and CDR2 is YFSETQ. The DNA of the CDR3 is TGCGCCAGCAACAGGGGGGGGGACACTGAAGCTTTCTTT. It codes for CASNRGGDTEAFF.

Ten or more counts support this clonotype. The chain employs TRBV29-1 and TRBJ1-5; D may be TRBD1 (5 bases). The CDR3 totals 12 residues. V was shortened by 8 bases and J by 7 bases, with 15 bases between the two germline ends. CDR1 SQVTM and CDR2 ANQGSEA come from the germline V gene. The CDR3 sequence: CSIGEGRQPQHF. In DNA form, the CDR3 reads TGCAGCATAGGGGAGGGAAGGCAGCCCCAGCATTTT.

This clonotype was seen repeatedly, ten times or more. The chain is built from TRBV24-1 and TRBJ2-3; maybe TRBD1 (6 bases). The length of the CDR3 is 16 residues. CDR1 KGHDR and CDR2 SFDVKD come from the germline V gene. The germline V and J ends were trimmed by 1 base and 1 base, with 11 bases remaining between them. CDR3 protein: CATSDFLRTGTDTQYF. CDR3 bases: TGTGCCACCAGTGATTTCCTAAGGACAGGCACAGATACGCAGTATTTT.

This clonotype was detected ten times or more. V is TRBV6-1 and J is TRBJ2-1; TRBD1 is a possible D gene (6 bases). Trimming removed 6 bases from V and 9 bases from J, with 15 bases in between. From germline, CDR1 is MNHNS and CDR2 SASEGT. The CDR3 is 13 residues long. In DNA form, the CDR3 reads TGTGCCAGCAGACCAACAGGGTTCGCTGAGCAGTTCTTC. This sequence encodes CASRPTGFAEQFF.

Ten or more counts support this clonotype. V gene TRBV4-1 combines with J gene TRBJ1-4; TRBD1 agrees at 9 bases. Germline V gene data show CDR1 as MGHRA and CDR2 as YSYEKL. The CDR3 consists of 15 residues. V lost 7 bases to trimming and J lost 6 bases; unmatched junction nucleotides: 9. CDR3 residues: CASMLRDRVDEKLFF. For the CDR3, the DNA is TGCGCCAGCATGCTCCGGGACAGGGTGGATGAAAAACTGTTTTTT.

This clonotype was recorded many times. V gene TRBV20-1 combines with J gene TRBJ2-3; 14 bases agree with TRBD2. CDR1 is DFQATT and CDR2 is SNEGSKA in the germline V gene (reference sequence). CDR3 length equals 17 residues. After removal of 3 bases from V and 3 bases from J, the junction contained 8 bases not matched to a gene. The CDR3 reads CSASIGLAGGGTDTQYF. The CDR3 coding sequence is TGCAGTGCTAGCATCGGACTAGCGGGGGGCGGGACAGATACGCAGTATTTT.

This clonotype has a count of ten or more. The chain links TRBV5-1 to TRBJ1-5; D may be TRBD1 (5 bases). Germline V gene data show CDR1 as SGHRS and CDR2 as YFSETQ. This CDR3 is 15 amino acids long. The V gene lost 0 bases and the J gene lost 8 bases, with 15 bases spanning the gap. The CDR3 nucleotides read TGCGCCAGCAGCTTGGCCGGTAGAAGGGGTGAGCCCCAGCATTTT. Encoded protein: CASSLAGRRGEPQHF.

There are many counts of this clonotype. CDR3 region: CSVEVLAGGPLSTDTQYF. CDR3 sequence (DNA): TGCAGCGTTGAAGTACTAGCGGGGGGCCCCCTTAGCACAGATACGCAGTATTTT. This chain links TRBV29-1 with TRBJ2-3; TRBD2 aligns across 12 bases. With V trimmed by 1 base and J by 0 bases, 8 bases remained unmatched. Looked up from germline, CDR1 is SQVTM and CDR2 is ANQGSEA. This CDR3 contains 18 residues.

This clonotype was seen at least ten times. The chain joins TRBV7-9 to TRBJ1-5; 9 nucleotides match TRBD1. The CDR3 runs to 18 residues. In germline, CDR1 is SEHNR, CDR2 FQNEAQ (reference sequence). V gave up 5 bases and J gave up 4 bases; unmatched junction bases: 15. The CDR3: CASSRTGTGLYGNQPQHF. In DNA form, the CDR3 reads TGTGCCAGCAGCAGAACCGGGACAGGGTTGTATGGAAATCAGCCCCAGCATTTT.

As for this clonotype: This likely reflects a read error, since a far larger clone is one base away. The chain couples TRBV7-6 to TRBJ2-1, with TRBD1 identical over 8 bases. This CDR3 is 13 amino acids long. Germline CDR1 reads SGHVS; CDR2 reads FNYEAQ. The ends lost 7 bases at V and 6 bases at J; junction bases unmatched: 5. DNA of the CDR3: TGTGCCAGCAACCGACAGGGGCCCAATGAGCAGTTCTTC. This codes for CASNRQGPNEQFF.

In this sample, this clonotype turned up many times. This rearrangement joins TRBV7-3 to TRBJ2-2; the D gene is possibly TRBD1 (7 bases). This CDR3 comprises 16 residues. Trimming cost V 5 bases and J 4 bases, with 17 bases left between them. The germline V gene encodes CDR1 SGHTA and CDR2 FQGTGA. CDR3 DNA: TGTGCCAGCAGCAGGAGGGGGCGGGATGGCACCGGGGAGCTGTTTTTT. Protein sequence: CASSRRGRDGTGELFF.

This clonotype was seen ten or more times. The chain couples TRBV9 to TRBJ2-5; D is tentatively TRBD1 or TRBD2 (5 bases each). The germline V gene has CDR1 SGDLS and CDR2 YYNGEE. This CDR3 is 14 amino acids long. The germline V and J ends were trimmed by 7 bases and 7 bases, with 20 bases remaining between them. CDR3 residues: CASGPAGTLRTQYF. In DNA, the CDR3 is TGTGCCAGCGGACCGGCCGGGACCCTTCGGACCCAGTACTTC.

A few counts support this clonotype. The V gene is TRBV7-2, the J gene TRBJ1-4, with D tentatively TRBD1 (5 bases). Per germline, CDR1 SGHTA and CDR2 FQGNSA. V was trimmed by 4 bases and J by 7 bases, leaving 13 bases between them. The CDR3 contains 14 residues. The CDR3 here is CASSSSGLSEKLFF. Written as DNA, the CDR3 is TGTGCCAGCAGCTCCTCAGGGTTAAGTGAAAAACTGTTTTTT.

In this sample, this clonotype turned up many times. The chain has TRBV12-3 or TRBV12-4 and TRBJ1-6; tentatively, D is TRBD1 (5 bases). Trimming shortened V by 3 bases and J by 10 bases, and 16 bases separated the two germline ends. The CDR3 extends over 15 amino acids. The CDR3 here is CASSFADRIESPLHF. In DNA, the CDR3 is TGTGCCAGCAGTTTTGCCGACAGAATCGAATCACCCCTCCACTTT.

Of note for this clonotype: A read error may be the cause here, since a much bigger clone is one base away. Because the CDR3 is missing its conserved closing phenylalanine or tryptophan, this is likely a read error. It is unclear where the CDR3 begins or ends on the DNA, so no DNA is shown, and the CDR3 is as TCRdb lists it. V and J are TRBV4-2 and TRBJ2-5; no check of the table's D call, TRBD2, against the DNA was made. CDR1 and CDR2 (germline): LGHNA, YNFKEQ. Both ends counted, the CDR3 spans 13 residues. Here the CDR3 reads CASSQDFESRPYS.

Points on this clonotype: A much larger clone lies one base from this, so it may be a read error. The rearrangement links TRBV2 to TRBJ2-5; 9 bases are shared with TRBD2. Germline V gives CDR1 SNHLY, CDR2 FYNNEI. Losses at the gene ends were 11 bases for V and 3 bases for J; bases not matched to a gene: 4. This CDR3 region has 12 residues. Here the CDR3 reads CARASGEETQYF. The CDR3 DNA reads as TGTGCCCGCGCTAGCGGGGAAGAGACCCAGTACTTC.

The table lists this clonotype with many counts. The DNA of the CDR3 is TGCAGTGCTAGAGATTGGATCAGACTAGCGGACACCCTTTACGAGCAGTACTTC. Translation gives CSARDWIRLADTLYEQYF. The chain is built from TRBV20-1 and TRBJ2-7, with 9 bases that match TRBD2. The germline gives CDR1 DFQATT, CDR2 SNEGSKA (reference sequence). Trimming took 0 bases from V and 4 from J; bases not matched to a gene: 16. The CDR3 length is 18 residues.

Regarding this clonotype: The CDR3 end shows no conserved phenylalanine or tryptophan, and so a read error is likely. V is TRBV5-4 and J is TRBJ1-1, with D perhaps TRBD1 (5 bases). V lost 1 base, J lost 2 bases, and 12 bases lay in between. Germline CDR1 and CDR2: SGHNT and YYREEE (reference sequence). There are 15 residues in the CDR3. The DNA of the CDR3 is TGTGCCAGCAGCTTGTTAGGGGCCGGAAACACTGAAGCTTTCATT. Translated: CASSLLGAGNTEAFI.

This clonotype was observed at least ten times. V gene TRBV5-4 combines with J gene TRBJ2-7, with 8 bases matching TRBD2. Germline CDR1 is SGHNT and CDR2 is YYREEE (reference sequence). The CDR3 spans 15 residues. J was trimmed by 1 base and V by 2 bases; bases with no gene match: 5. The CDR3 here is CASSFERGTSYEQYF. The CDR3 DNA reads as TGTGCCAGCAGCTTCGAGCGGGGGACTTCCTACGAGCAGTACTTC.

This clonotype was counted at least ten times. This sequence joins TRBV20-1 and TRBJ2-5; no reliable D call. Germline lookup yields CDR1 DFQATT and CDR2 SNEGSKA (reference sequence). This CDR3 has 13 amino acids. Between the trimmed V and J ends, which lost 4 bases and 1 base, there was a span of 10 bases. For the CDR3, the DNA is TGCAGTGCTAATTTTCCGTCCCAAGAGACCCAGTACTTC. It encodes CSANFPSQETQYF.

This clonotype came up many times. This sequence joins TRBV6-5 and TRBJ1-4; D is possibly TRBD1 (6 bases). V lost 7 bases and J lost 6, with 15 bases in between. CDR1 MNHEY and CDR2 SVGAGI come from the germline V gene. The CDR3 length is 14 residues. The DNA of the CDR3 is TGTGCCAGCACCCAAGCAGGGGAACATGAAAAACTGTTTTTT. Its protein product is CASTQAGEHEKLFF.

A few counts support this clonotype. The V and J genes are TRBV11-2 and TRBJ2-3; no clear D gene. The V end lost 8 bases, the J end lost 0 bases, and 15 bases lay between the germline ends. Germline V CDR1 and CDR2: SGHAT, FQNNGV. The CDR3 length is 15 residues. The CDR3 DNA is TGTGCCAGCCGGCCGGCGGTACCTAGCACAGATACGCAGTATTTT. Translation: CASRPAVPSTDTQYF.

This clonotype appeared many times. This sequence joins TRBV28 and TRBJ1-2, with D perhaps TRBD1 (5 bases). CDR1 is MDHEN, CDR2 SYDVKM, per germline. V was trimmed by 6 bases and J by 8 bases, leaving 16 bases between them. The CDR3 covers 13 residues. Here the CDR3 DNA reads TGTGCCAGCAGAGGGGAGGGGCTTTCCGGCTACACCTTC. As protein: CASRGEGLSGYTF.

This clonotype was seen many times. V and J are TRBV5-4 and TRBJ2-7; 8 positions agree with TRBD1. The CDR3 loop spans 15 amino acids. Germline trimming cut 4 bases from V and 2 bases from J; bases unmatched to any gene: 8. Germline V gene lookup returns CDR1 SGHNT and CDR2 YYREEE (reference sequence). CDR3 sequence: CASSPTGGRTYEQYF. Here the CDR3 DNA reads TGTGCCAGCAGCCCAACAGGGGGTAGGACCTACGAGCAGTACTTC.

This clonotype was picked up many times. The genes are TRBV18 and TRBJ1-5; D is possibly TRBD1 (6 bases). From germline, CDR1 is KGHSH and CDR2 LQKENI. V shed 3 bases and J shed 10 bases, with 10 bases lying between them. This CDR3 comprises 12 residues. The CDR3 sequence is CASSPGRGPQHF. CDR3 coding DNA: TGTGCCAGCTCACCGGGCAGGGGACCCCAGCATTTT.

This clonotype has at least ten counts. The rearrangement uses TRBV12-3 or TRBV12-4 and TRBJ1-5; D not certain. The CDR3 totals 13 residues. Trimming took 2 bases from V and 6 from J, leaving 8 bases between them. DNA of the CDR3: TGTGCCAGCAGTTTACGGGGTAGTCAGCCCCAGCATTTT. It specifies CASSLRGSQPQHF.

At least ten counts were recorded for this clonotype. The V gene is TRBV7-9, the J gene TRBJ2-7; 12 nucleotides agree with TRBD1. From germline, CDR1 is SEHNR and CDR2 FQNEAQ (reference sequence). This CDR3 has 15 amino acids. V dropped 4 bases and J dropped 4; count of bases not matched to a gene: 5. The CDR3, as DNA: TGTGCCAGCAGCTCCCGGGACAGGGGGCGTTACGAGCAGTACTTC. Amino acids: CASSSRDRGRYEQYF.

This clonotype was seen repeatedly, ten times or more. The V call is TRBV6-2 or TRBV6-3, the J call TRBJ2-3; D gene unclear. Germline V gene lookup returns CDR1 MNHEY and CDR2 SVGEGT. V dropped 6 bases and J dropped 4 bases, with 5 bases sitting between them. This CDR3 comprises 11 residues. DNA for the CDR3: TGTGCCAGCAGCATATCAGATACGCAGTATTTT. Translation: CASSISDTQYF.